The sequence of this TCR beta chain was determined in a study of neurological immune-mediated disorders. Study-wide results and limits: None of the CDR3 amino acid sequences of expanded clones were shared across subjects, and this suggested private repertoires in all groups.

MiXCR was run by TCRdb on the 5' RACE reads, yielding one entry per CDR3 protein. This table holds 81,000 or so distinct CDR3 sequences, 13% found once. Time point noted: longitudinal time-point 2. It was from 2 million PBMCs stored at -80 C that the unsorted libraries were obtained. In its sample, this clonotype was seen many times. Its antigen is unidentified. Losses at the gene ends were 2 bases for V and 0 bases for J; bases not matched to a gene: 4. Per the germline V gene, CDR1 is MNHEY and CDR2 is SVGAGI. There are 16 residues in the CDR3. The sequence was obtained from a female donor with HTLV-1-associated myelopathy (HAM/TSP). Sequencing input: PBMCs. The chain employs TRBV6-5 and TRBJ2-3; the match to TRBD2 covers 8 bases. The chain's CDR3 is CASSYRGGASTDTQYF. CDR3 DNA sequence: TGTGCCAGCAGTTACCGGGGGGGTGCTAGCACAGATACGCAGTATTTT.